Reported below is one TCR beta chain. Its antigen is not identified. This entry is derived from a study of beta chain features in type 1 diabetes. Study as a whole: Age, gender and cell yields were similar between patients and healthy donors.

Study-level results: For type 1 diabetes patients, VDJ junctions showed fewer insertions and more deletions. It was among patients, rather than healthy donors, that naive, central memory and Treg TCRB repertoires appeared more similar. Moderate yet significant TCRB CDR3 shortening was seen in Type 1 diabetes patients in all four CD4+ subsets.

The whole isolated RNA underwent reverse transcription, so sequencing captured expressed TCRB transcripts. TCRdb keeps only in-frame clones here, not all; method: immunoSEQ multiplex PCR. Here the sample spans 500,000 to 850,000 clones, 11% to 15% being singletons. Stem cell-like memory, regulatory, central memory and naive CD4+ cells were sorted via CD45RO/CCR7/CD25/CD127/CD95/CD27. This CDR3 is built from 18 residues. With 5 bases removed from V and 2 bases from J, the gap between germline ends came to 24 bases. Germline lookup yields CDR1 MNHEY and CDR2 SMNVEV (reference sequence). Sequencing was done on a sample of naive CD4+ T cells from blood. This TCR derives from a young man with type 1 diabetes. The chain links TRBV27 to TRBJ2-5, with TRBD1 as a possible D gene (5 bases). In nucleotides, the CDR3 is TGTGCCAGCAGTCCTGTCAGAAGCAGGGCGGTGTTGCAAGAGACCCAGTACTTC. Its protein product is CASSPVRSRAVLQETQYF.